The T cell receptor (beta chain) under discussion was sequenced for a study of blood T cell repertoires in COVID-19. Overall study: Samples of COVID-19 (acute and convalescent) were obtained from the United States, Italy and Spain. From T cells, B-cell-depleted T cells, or PBMCs came the material, which was cDNA or gDNA.

The CDR3 length is 15 residues. The V gene end was trimmed by 2 bases and the J gene end by 4 bases; junction bases not matched to a gene: 8. Germline V gives CDR1 MNHEY, CDR2 SVGAGI. Per the authors' pipeline: Nucleated cell counts were estimated from reference gene primer amplification. The data were produced by immunoSEQ multiplex PCR, yet TCRdb's version contains in-frame clones alone and is incomplete. D and trimming come from the DNA, and the V and J calls and clone size come from that table. Here the sample spans over 100,000 clones, more than 75% being singletons. The sequenced sample consisted of peripheral blood. The rearrangement uses TRBV6-5 and TRBJ2-7, with TRBD1 matching 7 bases. The sequence came from a man aged 50-59 years with active COVID-19. The CDR3: CASSYLSTGKYEQYF. CDR3 bases: TGTGCCAGCAGTTACCTCTCGACAGGGAAATACGAGCAGTACTTC.